These T cell receptor beta chains were read from a single sample in a study of spatial heterogeneity in lung cancer. From the 5' RACE reads, TCRdb called clonotypes with MiXCR, one entry per CDR3 protein. The table shows 11,000 to 15,000 distinct CDR3 sequences, with 4.7% occurring only once. This sample comprised lung tumor tissue, obtained at surgery. The receptors come from a female donor with early-stage non-small cell lung cancer. Both conserved end residues are part of each CDR3. Fields, in order: clone size, J gene, V gene, CDR3 protein. The listing skips clone size in some rows; elsewhere it reads once, few, many or a size class.

many	TRBJ1-1	TRBV20-1	CSVRRATEAFF
-	TRBJ2-4	TRBV6-1	CASSNWAQGIAKNIQYF
many	TRBJ2-1	TRBV6-2/TRBV6-3	CASRVAGVREQFF
-	TRBJ2-7	TRBV7-8	CASSLEEGGSYEQYF
many	TRBJ1-2	TRBV2	CASAYMGTANYGYTF
many	TRBJ1-2	TRBV18	CASSPGTPNYGYTF
few	TRBJ2-7	TRBV4-2	CASSRDLSYEQYF
few	TRBJ1-5	TRBV7-2	CASSLAAYQPQHF
many	TRBJ1-1	TRBV7-2	CASSLGQRGEAFF
many	TRBJ1-1	TRBV7-2	CASSNRTVNTEAFF
many	TRBJ2-1	TRBV5-1	CASGGTEQFF
few	TRBJ1-2	TRBV16	CASSLSSTTGDGYTF
many	TRBJ2-3	TRBV7-2	CASSSDRGDTQYF
many	TRBJ2-5	TRBV6-5	CASSPRLEQETQYF
many	TRBJ2-7	TRBV7-2	CASSSIPLGGGHYEQYF
many	TRBJ2-5	TRBV5-6	CASSLRGAGETQYF
many	TRBJ2-7	TRBV7-2	CASTSGGGYEQYF
medium-sized	TRBJ2-3	TRBV5-1	CASSLRVQAADTQYF
few	TRBJ1-5	TRBV2	CASIGTGGSQPQHF
many	TRBJ2-7	TRBV20-1	CSARDQQRRYEQYF
many	TRBJ1-1	TRBV18	CASSPINTEAFF
many	TRBJ2-4	TRBV6-6	CASSYLAKNIQYF
few	TRBJ1-1	TRBV5-1	CASSPVKRTGDLTGDTEAFF
many	TRBJ1-2	TRBV5-1	CASSPSGTGYGYTF
many	TRBJ1-1	TRBV6-2/TRBV6-3	CASSYVEGTEAFF
many	TRBJ1-1	TRBV5-1	CASSLDPAQTYIRPGTEAFF
many	TRBJ1-6	TRBV11-2	CASSSSIADSPLHF
many	TRBJ2-1	TRBV6-2/TRBV6-3	CASSYRGQSFQFF
medium-sized	TRBJ1-5	TRBV6-6	CASSYSADSNQPQHF
many	TRBJ2-5	TRBV6-6	CASSHRDIKETQYF
many	TRBJ2-5	TRBV7-9	CASSRTTGSETQYF
few	TRBJ1-6	TRBV2	CASSAWDSNSPLHF
many	TRBJ2-4	TRBV4-3	CASSQDWRTEENIQYF
many	TRBJ2-7	TRBV6-5	CASSARLESDYEQYF
many	TRBJ2-7	TRBV23-1	CASSQSGEQYF
many	TRBJ2-1	TRBV6-5	CASSFSARTRYNEQFF
many	TRBJ2-5	TRBV4-3	CASSQDIYKETQYF
medium-sized	TRBJ1-5	TRBV3-1	CASSQDSTGSTNQPQHF
few	TRBJ2-5	TRBV7-9	CASSRTSQETQYF
many	TRBJ1-2	TRBV20-1	CSARDTSLVHTF